In this sample, the clone carrying this T cell receptor (beta chain) turned up many times. Its specificity is not known. The TCR beta CDR3 regions underwent amplification using RNA transcripts as the source. Carried out on the TCR CDR3, a first-round RT-PCR used the HTBI primer set. TCRdb called the multiplex PCR reads again in MiXCR, with one record for every CDR3 protein. Among around 360,000 distinct CDR3 sequences listed, around 15% were seen once. The data stem from a study of T cells in Graves' hyperthyroidism and ophthalmopathy. Study results and caveats: The model predicted ophthalmopathy a median around seven months before onset. Most expanded thyroid clonotypes above 0.001 also appeared in blood.

V lost 5 bases, J lost 1 base, and 8 bases lay in between. The CDR3 spans 13 residues. This chain links TRBV12-3 or TRBV12-4 with TRBJ2-5; no firm D call. The sequence derives from a woman aged 55-75 years with Graves' ophthalmopathy. Input material: blood. The CDR3 loop is CASSRPGQETQYF. The CDR3 DNA reads as TGTGCCAGCAGTCGACCCGGCCAAGAGACCCAGTACTTC.